Listed below are T cell receptor beta chains from one sample, sequenced in a study of CD8+ T cells in alopecia areata. This table comes from immunoSEQ multiplex PCR, and its TCRdb copy is limited to in-frame clones, with some not included. The data hold around 50,000 clones, with around 97% observed a single time. The material sequenced was CD8+ T cells sorted from blood, taken at week 0. These receptors all come from a human donor with alopecia areata. CDR3s leave out the opening cysteine and the closing phenylalanine or tryptophan. Clone size is not always given. Where it is, it says once, few, many or a class for expanded clones.

j_gene: TRBJ2-3
v_gene: TRBV29-1
abundance: NA
CDR3aa: SVEDEIRSTDTQY

j_gene: TRBJ1-1
v_gene: TRBV13
abundance: NA
CDR3aa: ASSLGGREGTEAF

j_gene: TRBJ1-1
v_gene: TRBV5-1
abundance: NA
CDR3aa: ASSLDGILDTEAF

j_gene: NA
v_gene: TRBV29-1
abundance: NA
CDR3aa: SVEDFDSYEQY

j_gene: TRBJ1-1
v_gene: TRBV4-2
abundance: NA
CDR3aa: ASEGGSPEAF

j_gene: TRBJ1-3
v_gene: TRBV7-9
abundance: few
CDR3aa: ASSEIRSPLGNTIY

j_gene: TRBJ2-7
v_gene: TRBV27
abundance: NA
CDR3aa: ASSFDRGSNEQY

j_gene: TRBJ2-1
v_gene: TRBV7-3
abundance: NA
CDR3aa: ASSLAASSYNEQF

j_gene: TRBJ2-7
v_gene: TRBV11-1
abundance: NA
CDR3aa: ASSLGQGSMEQY

j_gene: TRBJ2-7
v_gene: TRBV29-1
abundance: NA
CDR3aa: SVTGQGAYEQY

j_gene: TRBJ2-7
v_gene: TRBV6-6
abundance: NA
CDR3aa: ASRPLMGSHYEQY

j_gene: TRBJ2-7
v_gene: TRBV5-1
abundance: NA
CDR3aa: ASSPGQGADEQY

j_gene: TRBJ2-6
v_gene: TRBV6-1
abundance: NA
CDR3aa: ASSGLGTGSGANVLT

j_gene: TRBJ2-5
v_gene: TRBV7-9
abundance: NA
CDR3aa: ASSETGTGTLQETQY

j_gene: TRBJ1-5
v_gene: TRBV6-6
abundance: NA
CDR3aa: ASSSQGWHQPQH

j_gene: TRBJ1-5
v_gene: TRBV4-3
abundance: NA
CDR3aa: ASSQDSGADQPQH

j_gene: TRBJ2-5
v_gene: TRBV7-9
abundance: NA
CDR3aa: ASSTLYRGRETQY

j_gene: TRBJ2-7
v_gene: TRBV11-2
abundance: NA
CDR3aa: ASSSGTGNEQY

j_gene: TRBJ1-2
v_gene: TRBV21-1
abundance: NA
CDR3aa: ASRLLWNGYT

j_gene: NA
v_gene: TRBV18
abundance: NA
CDR3aa: ASSAPDRADEQY

j_gene: TRBJ2-3
v_gene: TRBV5-6
abundance: NA
CDR3aa: ASSLVRGQGTDTQY

j_gene: TRBJ2-3
v_gene: TRBV7-2
abundance: NA
CDR3aa: ASSPGTDTQY

j_gene: TRBJ2-7
v_gene: TRBV14
abundance: NA
CDR3aa: ASSQFGPGWGEQY

j_gene: TRBJ2-5
v_gene: TRBV19
abundance: NA
CDR3aa: ASSMNPAPNRGTQY

j_gene: TRBJ2-7
v_gene: TRBV6-5
abundance: NA
CDR3aa: ASSLGQSYEQY

j_gene: TRBJ2-1
v_gene: TRBV15
abundance: NA
CDR3aa: ATSRDESGGQWNEQF

j_gene: TRBJ2-7
v_gene: TRBV7-9
abundance: NA
CDR3aa: ASSPDPGQGHYEQY